This T cell receptor (beta chain) is drawn from a study of Graves' ophthalmopathy and Graves' hyperthyroidism. At least ten counts were recorded for this clonotype. Diagnosis was based on clinical symptoms, serum thyroxine, TRAb, thyroid ultrasound and orbital computed tomography. Germline lookup yields CDR1 LGHNA and CDR2 YSLEER. The V end lost 1 base, the J end lost 2 bases, and 17 bases lay between the germline ends. The CDR3 is 17 amino acids. RNA transcripts served as template for amplifying TCR beta CDR3 sequences. Second-round multiplex PCR followed a first-round RT-PCR using HTBI primers. Each CDR3 protein is one row after TCRdb ran MiXCR on the multiplex PCR reads. The sample consists of roughly 1.1 million distinct CDR3 sequences, roughly two fifths of them appearing once.

This clonotype was obtained from an adult man with Graves' hyperthyroidism. The specimen sequenced was peripheral blood or thyroid tissue (not recorded which). This chain uses TRBV4-3 with TRBJ1-1, with D hard to call. The CDR3 loop is CASSQGTSGLLNTEAFF. The CDR3 DNA reads TGCGCCAGCAGCCAAGGTACTAGTGGCCTTCTAAACACTGAAGCTTTCTTT.